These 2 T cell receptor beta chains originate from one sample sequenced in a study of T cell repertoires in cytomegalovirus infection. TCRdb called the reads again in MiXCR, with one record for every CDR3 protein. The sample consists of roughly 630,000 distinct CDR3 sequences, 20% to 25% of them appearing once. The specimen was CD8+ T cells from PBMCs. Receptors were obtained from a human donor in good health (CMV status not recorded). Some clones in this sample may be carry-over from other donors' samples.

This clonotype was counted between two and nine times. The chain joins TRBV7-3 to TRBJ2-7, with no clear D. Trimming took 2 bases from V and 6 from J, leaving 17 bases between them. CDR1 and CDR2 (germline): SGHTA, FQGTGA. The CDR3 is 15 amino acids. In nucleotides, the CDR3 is TGTGCCAGCAGCTTAGTAAGGCAGGCGATAGGCGAGCAGTACGTC. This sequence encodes CASSLVRQAIGEQYV.

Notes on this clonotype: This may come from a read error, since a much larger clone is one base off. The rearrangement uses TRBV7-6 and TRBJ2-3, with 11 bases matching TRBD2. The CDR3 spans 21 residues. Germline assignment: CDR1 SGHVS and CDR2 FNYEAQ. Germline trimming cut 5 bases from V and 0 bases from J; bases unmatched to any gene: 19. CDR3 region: CASSPSRLILAGEPSTDTQYF. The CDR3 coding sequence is TGTGCCAGCAGCCCTAGTCGCCTCATACTAGCGGGGGAGCCAAGCACAGATACGCAGTATTTT.